This note documents a single T cell receptor beta chain sequence. What it binds is unknown. This specimen belongs to a study of shared clonotypes between healthy human individuals. Naive CD8 populations comprised CD45RO-negative cells positively selected for CCR7, excluding terminally differentiated effector memory CD45RA+ cells. Healthy HIV-negative adults without recent acute infections or vaccinations served as donors. Only Caucasian adults living in Nashville, Tennessee served as donors. The data were produced by immunoSEQ multiplex PCR, yet TCRdb's version contains in-frame clones alone and is incomplete. The table records about 2.1 million clones, 93% of them present only once. Looked up from germline, CDR1 is SNHLY and CDR2 is FYNNEI. This CDR3 is 12 amino acids long. V was cut by 10 bases and J by 3 bases, with 10 bases left in between. Study-wide results and limits: Estimated richness values were generally larger in naive subsets than in memory subsets. Rarefaction showed that sequencing of sorted subsets was incomplete (despite large depth).

This sequence was found in a young man in good health. Some clones in this sample may be carry-over from other donors' samples. The chain combines TRBV2 with TRBJ2-1, with D uncertain. Sequencing was carried out using naive CD8+ T cells from PBMCs. The CDR3 DNA reads as TGTGCCATCAACATCCTCTACAATGAGCAGTTCTTC. Translating it yields CAINILYNEQFF. Full variable domain (outside the CDR3, taken from reference TRBV2 and TRBJ2-1): EPEVTQTPSHQVTQMGQEVILRCVPISNHLYFYWYRQILGQKVEFLVSFYNNEISEKSEIFDDQFSVERPDGSNFTLKIRSTKLEDSAMYFCAINILYNEQFFGPGTRLTVL.